This is a list of T cell receptor beta chains from one sample in a study of T cell changes during pregnancy in multiple sclerosis. Profiled with immunoSEQ multiplex PCR; TCRdb holds only in-frame clones, not every one. This table has about 80,000 clones, under 95% appearing once. The material was peripheral blood, obtained before pregnancy. Receptor source: a female donor with multiple sclerosis, enrolled in a pregnancy study. Both conserved end residues are part of each CDR3. Fields, in order: D gene, J gene, V gene, clone size, CDR3 DNA, CDR3 protein. The D gene is left open where the match is weak. Expanded clones get a size class; other rows say once, few or many, or leave the size out.

d_gene: -; j_gene: TRBJ2-5; v_gene: TRBV5-4; abundance: once; CDR3nt: TGTGCCAGCAGCTTGGGGGGCAGGGTGCAAGAGACCCAGTACTTC; CDR3aa: CASSLGGRVQETQYF
d_gene: TRBD1; j_gene: TRBJ2-7; v_gene: TRBV7-2; abundance: -; CDR3nt: TGTGCCAGCAGCCAGGGACAGGGGGCGCCGGGAGAGCAGTACTTC; CDR3aa: CASSQGQGAPGEQYF
d_gene: -; j_gene: TRBJ2-1; v_gene: TRBV6-1; abundance: -; CDR3nt: TGTGCCAGCAGTGCGGGTTGGAATGAGCAGTTCTTC; CDR3aa: CASSAGWNEQFF
d_gene: -; j_gene: TRBJ2-1; v_gene: TRBV7-6; abundance: -; CDR3nt: TGTGCCAGCAGTGGGGGCGAAGCGTACAATGAGCAGTTCTTC; CDR3aa: CASSGGEAYNEQFF
d_gene: -; j_gene: TRBJ1-2; v_gene: TRBV28; abundance: -; CDR3nt: TGTGCCAGCAGTTTTACGGGTCGTGGGTCATCCGGCTACACCTTC; CDR3aa: CASSFTGRGSSGYTF
d_gene: -; j_gene: TRBJ2-7; v_gene: TRBV7-8; abundance: -; CDR3nt: TGTGCCAGCAGTCTACAGGACTACGAGCAGTACTTC; CDR3aa: CASSLQDYEQYF
d_gene: -; j_gene: TRBJ2-5; v_gene: TRBV15; abundance: -; CDR3nt: TGTGCCACCCACGATAGATCGGGGAAAGAGACCCAGTACTTC; CDR3aa: CATHDRSGKETQYF
d_gene: -; j_gene: TRBJ1-3; v_gene: TRBV7-3; abundance: -; CDR3nt: TGTGCCAGCAGCCCGCATGGAGGGGGGGGTGGAAACACCATATATTTT; CDR3aa: CASSPHGGGGGNTIYF
d_gene: -; j_gene: TRBJ2-1; v_gene: TRBV7-2; abundance: once; CDR3nt: TGTGCCAGCAGCTCCGTAGCGGGACAGGGAAGTAATGAGCAGTTCTTC; CDR3aa: CASSSVAGQGSNEQFF
d_gene: TRBD2; j_gene: TRBJ2-5; v_gene: TRBV4-1; abundance: once; CDR3nt: TGCGCCAGCAGCCAAGTAACTAGCGGGATAGAGACCCAGTACTTC; CDR3aa: CASSQVTSGIETQYF
d_gene: -; j_gene: TRBJ1-4; v_gene: TRBV28; abundance: -; CDR3nt: TGTGCCAGCAGCCCAGACAGGTTAAATGAAAAACTGTTTTTT; CDR3aa: CASSPDRLNEKLFF
d_gene: -; j_gene: TRBJ1-2; v_gene: TRBV28; abundance: -; CDR3nt: TGTGCCAGCAGTTTATTGGGTTTACTAGGCTACACCTTC; CDR3aa: CASSLLGLLGYTF
d_gene: TRBD1; j_gene: TRBJ1-1; v_gene: TRBV14; abundance: -; CDR3nt: TGTGCCAGCAGCCAGCCAGGGGGCCCCATAACCGACACTGAAGCTTTCTTT; CDR3aa: CASSQPGGPITDTEAFF
d_gene: TRBD1; j_gene: TRBJ1-5; v_gene: TRBV18; abundance: -; CDR3nt: TGTGCCAGCTCACTAAAATTTATTAGGACAGGTGAAAATCAGCCCCAGCATTTT; CDR3aa: CASSLKFIRTGENQPQHF
d_gene: -; j_gene: TRBJ2-5; v_gene: TRBV7-8; abundance: -; CDR3nt: TGTGCCAGCAGCTTAGGACAGGCGGAGACCCAGTACTTC; CDR3aa: CASSLGQAETQYF
d_gene: -; j_gene: TRBJ2-7; v_gene: TRBV10-3; abundance: once; CDR3nt: TGTGCCATCAGTAAGACAGCCTACGAGCAGTACTTC; CDR3aa: CAISKTAYEQYF
d_gene: TRBD1; j_gene: TRBJ2-3; v_gene: TRBV5-1; abundance: once; CDR3nt: TGCGCCAGCAGCAGGGGACAGTCTCTTGGGACAGATACGCAGTATTTT; CDR3aa: CASSRGQSLGTDTQYF
d_gene: -; j_gene: TRBJ2-5; v_gene: TRBV5-6; abundance: once; CDR3nt: TGTGCCAGCAGCTCCCAGGGGCTCTCGGGGGAGACCCAGTACTTC; CDR3aa: CASSSQGLSGETQYF
d_gene: -; j_gene: TRBJ2-7; v_gene: TRBV28; abundance: -; CDR3nt: TGTGCCAGCAGAAACGGGGAAAGGACTCCAGCCTACGAGCAGTACTTC; CDR3aa: CASRNGERTPAYEQYF
d_gene: TRBD1; j_gene: TRBJ1-5; v_gene: TRBV28; abundance: -; CDR3nt: TGTGCCAGCAGCAACCGACAGGGGGCTGATCAGCCCCAGCATTTT; CDR3aa: CASSNRQGADQPQHF
d_gene: TRBD2; j_gene: TRBJ2-7; v_gene: TRBV2; abundance: once; CDR3nt: TGTGCCAGCAGTGGGGGAGGGTCCTACGAGCAGTACTTC; CDR3aa: CASSGGGSYEQYF
d_gene: -; j_gene: TRBJ2-7; v_gene: TRBV11-3; abundance: -; CDR3nt: TGTGCCAGCAGCTTAATGGCGGGCCCTTCCTACGAGCAGTACTTC; CDR3aa: CASSLMAGPSYEQYF
d_gene: -; j_gene: TRBJ2-1; v_gene: TRBV13; abundance: -; CDR3nt: TGTGCCAGCAGCTTAGGCTTCGGGGGTGGGAGTGGGGATGAGCAGTTCTTC; CDR3aa: CASSLGFGGGSGDEQFF
d_gene: TRBD1; j_gene: TRBJ1-4; v_gene: TRBV7-9; abundance: -; CDR3nt: TGTGCCAGCAGCTCCACAGGGGATATTTTAACTAATGAAAAACTGTTTTTT; CDR3aa: CASSSTGDILTNEKLFF
d_gene: -; j_gene: TRBJ1-5; v_gene: TRBV14; abundance: -; CDR3nt: TGTGCCAGCAGCCCCGAGGCCAATCAGCCCCAGCATTTT; CDR3aa: CASSPEANQPQHF
d_gene: TRBD1; j_gene: TRBJ1-4; v_gene: TRBV28; abundance: -; CDR3nt: TGTGCCAGCAGCTTGCCCGGACAGGGGCCTGAAAAACTGTTTTTT; CDR3aa: CASSLPGQGPEKLFF
d_gene: TRBD2; j_gene: TRBJ2-3; v_gene: TRBV19; abundance: -; CDR3nt: TGTGCCAGTAGTATTCTCTCGCGGGAGTATGGCACAGATACGCAGTATTTT; CDR3aa: CASSILSREYGTDTQYF
d_gene: TRBD1; j_gene: TRBJ1-1; v_gene: TRBV13; abundance: -; CDR3nt: TGTGCCAGCAGTTCAAATGACAGGGTGGAGACTGAAGCTTTCTTT; CDR3aa: CASSSNDRVETEAFF
d_gene: -; j_gene: TRBJ2-3; v_gene: TRBV12-5; abundance: -; CDR3nt: TGTGCTAGTGGTTCACAGGGTATTAGGGATACGCAGTATTTT; CDR3aa: CASGSQGIRDTQYF
d_gene: TRBD2; j_gene: TRBJ2-3; v_gene: TRBV5-1; abundance: -; CDR3nt: TGCGCCAGCAGCTTGTCGGGACTAGCAGTCACAGATACGCAGTATTTT; CDR3aa: CASSLSGLAVTDTQYF
d_gene: TRBD1; j_gene: TRBJ2-1; v_gene: TRBV27; abundance: -; CDR3nt: TGTGCCACCAGGGGGACAGGGGCTTACAATGAGCAGTTCTTC; CDR3aa: CATRGTGAYNEQFF
d_gene: TRBD1; j_gene: TRBJ2-7; v_gene: TRBV5-5; abundance: -; CDR3nt: TGTGCCAGCAGCTCGGACAGGGCCCATAACGAGCAGTACTTC; CDR3aa: CASSSDRAHNEQYF
d_gene: TRBD1; j_gene: TRBJ1-5; v_gene: TRBV5-4; abundance: once; CDR3nt: TGTGCCAGCAGCTCCCAGGGGGCCGAGGGGCGCAATCAGCCCCAGCATTTT; CDR3aa: CASSSQGAEGRNQPQHF
d_gene: TRBD1; j_gene: TRBJ1-2; v_gene: TRBV29-1; abundance: -; CDR3nt: TGCAGCGCTGCCGGGGGACAGGGGGCCAACTCCTATGGCTACACCTTC; CDR3aa: CSAAGGQGANSYGYTF
d_gene: TRBD1; j_gene: TRBJ1-1; v_gene: TRBV27; abundance: -; CDR3nt: TGTGCCAGCAGTTTTGAAGGGGGCTGGCCTGAAGCTTTCTTT; CDR3aa: CASSFEGGWPEAFF
d_gene: TRBD2; j_gene: TRBJ2-1; v_gene: TRBV2; abundance: -; CDR3nt: TGTGCCAGCAGTGAAGAAGCGGGAACACCAATGAAGCAGTTCTTC; CDR3aa: CASSEEAGTPMKQFF
d_gene: TRBD1; j_gene: TRBJ2-7; v_gene: TRBV19; abundance: -; CDR3nt: TGTGCCAGTAGCGTTCAGGGGGCCTCCTACGAGCAGTACTTC; CDR3aa: CASSVQGASYEQYF
d_gene: TRBD2; j_gene: TRBJ2-7; v_gene: TRBV28; abundance: -; CDR3nt: TGTGCCAGCAGTCCCCTAGCGGGAGGGTGGAACGAGCAGTACTTC; CDR3aa: CASSPLAGGWNEQYF
d_gene: TRBD2; j_gene: TRBJ2-2; v_gene: TRBV28; abundance: -; CDR3nt: TGTGCCACCCCCGGGAGGGCGAACACCGGGGAGCTGTTTTTT; CDR3aa: CATPGRANTGELFF
d_gene: TRBD1; j_gene: TRBJ2-6; v_gene: TRBV27; abundance: -; CDR3nt: TGTGCCAGCAGTTTTGGAGACAGGGGGGGGGCCAACGTCCTGACTTTC; CDR3aa: CASSFGDRGGANVLTF
d_gene: TRBD1; j_gene: TRBJ1-5; v_gene: TRBV23-1; abundance: many; CDR3nt: TGCGCCAGCAGTCGCACAGGGGGCAAGCAGCCCCAGCATTTT; CDR3aa: CASSRTGGKQPQHF
d_gene: -; j_gene: TRBJ2-2; v_gene: TRBV10-3; abundance: -; CDR3nt: TGTGCCATCAGTGGACTCCCTTGGTCCGGGGAGCTGTTTTTT; CDR3aa: CAISGLPWSGELFF
d_gene: -; j_gene: TRBJ2-1; v_gene: TRBV4-1; abundance: -; CDR3nt: TGCGCCAGCAGCCAAGGAGGAGGTGAGCAGTTCTTC; CDR3aa: CASSQGGGEQFF
d_gene: TRBD2; j_gene: TRBJ2-3; v_gene: TRBV5-1; abundance: -; CDR3nt: TGCGCCAGCAGCTTTCTAGCGGTTAGCACAGATACGCAGTATTTT; CDR3aa: CASSFLAVSTDTQYF
d_gene: -; j_gene: TRBJ1-3; v_gene: TRBV7-6; abundance: -; CDR3nt: TGTGCCAGCAGCGCCGACAGGGGAAACACCATATATTTT; CDR3aa: CASSADRGNTIYF
d_gene: -; j_gene: TRBJ2-7; v_gene: TRBV4-1; abundance: -; CDR3nt: TGCGCCAGCAAGGGGGTAACCTACGAGCAGTACTTC; CDR3aa: CASKGVTYEQYF
d_gene: -; j_gene: TRBJ2-1; v_gene: TRBV7-2; abundance: once; CDR3nt: TGTGCCAGCAGCTATGGAGGCGATGAGCAGTTCTTC; CDR3aa: CASSYGGDEQFF
d_gene: -; j_gene: TRBJ2-2; v_gene: TRBV28; abundance: -; CDR3nt: TGTGCCAGCAGCGTAGGGGACTCGAACACCGGGGAGCTGTTTTTT; CDR3aa: CASSVGDSNTGELFF
d_gene: -; j_gene: TRBJ1-2; v_gene: TRBV30; abundance: few; CDR3nt: TGTGCCTGGAGTGTAGGCCCCGGGGGCTACACCTTC; CDR3aa: CAWSVGPGGYTF
d_gene: TRBD2; j_gene: TRBJ2-1; v_gene: TRBV7-9; abundance: -; CDR3nt: TGTGCCAGCAGCTCGGGGACTAGCGGGAGAAGCTCCTACAATGAGCAGTTCTTC; CDR3aa: CASSSGTSGRSSYNEQFF
d_gene: TRBD2; j_gene: TRBJ2-1; v_gene: TRBV19; abundance: -; CDR3nt: TGTGCCAGTAGTATTACTAGCGGACGCTCTGGCAATGAGCAGTTCTTC; CDR3aa: CASSITSGRSGNEQFF
d_gene: TRBD1; j_gene: TRBJ1-4; v_gene: TRBV6-1; abundance: -; CDR3nt: TGTGCCAGCAGTGAGCGGGACAGATCAAAACTGTTTTTT; CDR3aa: CASSERDRSKLFF
d_gene: TRBD2; j_gene: TRBJ2-7; v_gene: TRBV30; abundance: -; CDR3nt: TGTGCCTGGACCCGGCCGGCCGCGGGAGCGTACGAGCAGTACTTC; CDR3aa: CAWTRPAAGAYEQYF
d_gene: -; j_gene: TRBJ1-5; v_gene: TRBV28; abundance: once; CDR3nt: TGTGCCAGCAGTTTATCAGGGGCGACCCCCCCCCAGCATTTT; CDR3aa: CASSLSGATPPQHF